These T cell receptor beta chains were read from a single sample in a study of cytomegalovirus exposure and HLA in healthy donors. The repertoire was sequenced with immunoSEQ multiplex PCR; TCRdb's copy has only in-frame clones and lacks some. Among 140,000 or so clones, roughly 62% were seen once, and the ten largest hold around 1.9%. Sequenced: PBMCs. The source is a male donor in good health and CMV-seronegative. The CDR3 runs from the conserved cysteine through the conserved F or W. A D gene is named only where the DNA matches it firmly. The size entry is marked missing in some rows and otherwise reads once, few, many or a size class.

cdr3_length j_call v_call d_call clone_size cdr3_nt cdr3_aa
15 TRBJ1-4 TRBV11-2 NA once TGTGCCAGCAGCTCGAGGGGGGGGATTAATGAAAAACTGTTTTTT CASSSRGGINEKLFF
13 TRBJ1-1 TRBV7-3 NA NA TGTGCCAGCAGCGGGGGGGCGAACACTGAAGCTTTCTTT CASSGGANTEAFF
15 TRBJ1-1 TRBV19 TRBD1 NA TGTGCCAGTCGGGACAGGGGACCATGGGGCACTGAAGCTTTCTTT CASRDRGPWGTEAFF
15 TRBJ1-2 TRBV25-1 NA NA TGTGCCAGCAGTGAATATGGAGGGGTGGGCTATGGCTACACCTTC CASSEYGGVGYGYTF
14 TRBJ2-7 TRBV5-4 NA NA TGTGCCAGCAGCTTGTGGCCAACGAATTACGAGCAGTACTTC CASSLWPTNYEQYF
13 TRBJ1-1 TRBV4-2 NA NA TGTGCCAGCAGCCAACCTCGGACAGAAGAGGCTTTCTTT CASSQPRTEEAFF
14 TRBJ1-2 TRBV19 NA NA TGTGCCAGTAGGCCGGGAATATCTAACTATGGCTACACCTTC CASRPGISNYGYTF
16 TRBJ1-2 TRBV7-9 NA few TGTGCCAGCAGCTTAGGAGTAGGGGTGGCTTCTCGGGGCTACACCTTC CASSLGVGVASRGYTF
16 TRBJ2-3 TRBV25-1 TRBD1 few TGTGCCAGCAGTGAGTCCCGGACAGGGTCGACAGATACGCAGTATTTT CASSESRTGSTDTQYF
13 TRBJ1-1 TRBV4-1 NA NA TGCGCCAGCAGCTCCCGACAGGTGGGTGAAGCTTTCTTT CASSSRQVGEAFF
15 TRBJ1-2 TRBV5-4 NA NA TGTGCCAGCAGCTCGGGAGGGGGGCAGGGCTATGGCTACACCTTC CASSSGGGQGYGYTF
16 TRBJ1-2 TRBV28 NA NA TGTGCCAGCAGTTTATCGGGTCTGGATATAAACTATGGCTACACCTTC CASSLSGLDINYGYTF
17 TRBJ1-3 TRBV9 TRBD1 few TGTGCCAGCAGCGTAGGGGACAGGGGAAACTCTGGAAACACCATATATTTT CASSVGDRGNSGNTIYF
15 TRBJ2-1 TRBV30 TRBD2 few TGTGCCTGGAGTCGGGGGGGGGCCTATTACAATGAGCAGTTCTTC CAWSRGGAYYNEQFF
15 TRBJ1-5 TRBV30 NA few TGTGCCTGGAGTGACGGAGTTAATAGCAATCAGCCCCAGCATTTT CAWSDGVNSNQPQHF
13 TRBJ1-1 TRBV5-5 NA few TGTGCCAGCAGCTTGCGGGGTGACACTGAAGCTTTCTTT CASSLRGDTEAFF
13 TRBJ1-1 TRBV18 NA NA TGTGCCAGCTCAGGGTTACAGGACACTGAAGCTTTCTTT CASSGLQDTEAFF
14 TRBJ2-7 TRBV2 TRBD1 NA TGTGCCACCCAGGACAGGATAACTTCCTACGAGCAGTACTTC CATQDRITSYEQYF
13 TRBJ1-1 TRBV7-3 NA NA TGTGCCAGCAGCTTAACGGGGGGGACTGAAGCTTTCTTT CASSLTGGTEAFF
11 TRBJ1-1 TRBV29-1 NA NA TGCAGCGTGCGTTGGCAGGGGAGTTCTTTCTTT CSVRWQGSSFF
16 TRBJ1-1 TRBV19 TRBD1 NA TGTGCCAGTAGTATACTTACCCAGGGGGCCCCCACTGAAGCTTTCTTT CASSILTQGAPTEAFF
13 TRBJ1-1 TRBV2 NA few TGTGCCAGCAGTGAGCACAGGAACACTGAAGCTTTCTTT CASSEHRNTEAFF
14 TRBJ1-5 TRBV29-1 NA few TGCAGCGTTGAAGCGGGTAGGCCTGGGCAGCCCCAGCATTTT CSVEAGRPGQPQHF
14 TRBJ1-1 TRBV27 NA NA TGTGCCAGCAGTTTACGCAGGGGACACACTGAAGCTTTCTTT CASSLRRGHTEAFF
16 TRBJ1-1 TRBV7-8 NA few TGTGCCAGCAGCTTAGTGTCTCCAGGTTTGGGCACTGAAGCTTTCTTT CASSLVSPGLGTEAFF
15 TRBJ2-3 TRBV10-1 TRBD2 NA TGCGCCAGCAGTGAGGGTAGGCGGGGGACCCATACGCAGTATTTT CASSEGRRGTHTQYF
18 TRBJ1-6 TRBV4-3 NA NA TGCGCCGGCAGCCAAGAACTATTGGTGGGGGCTTATAATTCACCCCTCCACTTT CAGSQELLVGAYNSPLHF
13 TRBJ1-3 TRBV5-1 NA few TGCGCCAGCAGCTTGGACAGCCCAAACACCATATATTTT CASSLDSPNTIYF
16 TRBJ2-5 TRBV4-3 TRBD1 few TGCGCCAGCAGCCATCGGTCGGGACAGCCTCAAGAGACCCAGTACTTC CASSHRSGQPQETQYF
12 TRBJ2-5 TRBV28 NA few TGTGCCAGCAACAGGGCCCTTGGGGAGCAGTACTTC CASNRALGEQYF
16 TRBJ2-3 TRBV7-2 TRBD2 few TGTGCCAGCAGCTTTAGCGGGGGGGCGGGGGCAGATACGCAGTATTTT CASSFSGGAGADTQYF
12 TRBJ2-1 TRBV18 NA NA TGTGCCAGCTCACCACGGCAGGATGAGCAGTTCTTC CASSPRQDEQFF
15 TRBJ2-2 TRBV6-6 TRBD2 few TGTGCCAGCCGATCCAATAGCGGGTGGACCGGGGAGCTGTTTTTT CASRSNSGWTGELFF
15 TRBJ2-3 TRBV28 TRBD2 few TGTGCCAGCAGTTTTAACGGACTAGCGGGGGTTACGCAGTATTTT CASSFNGLAGVTQYF
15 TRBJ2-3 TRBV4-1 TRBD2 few TGCGCCAGCAGACTTAGCGGGACGGCTACAGATACGCAGTATTTT CASRLSGTATDTQYF
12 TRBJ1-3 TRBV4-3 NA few TGCGCCAGCAGCCCACAGGGAAACACCATATATTTT CASSPQGNTIYF
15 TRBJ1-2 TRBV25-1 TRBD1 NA TGTGCCAGCAGTGATCCGGGACAGGGAGAGCATGGCTACACCTTC CASSDPGQGEHGYTF
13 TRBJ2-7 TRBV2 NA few TGTGCCAGCGTCTATGATGTGTTCAACGAGCAGTACTTC CASVYDVFNEQYF
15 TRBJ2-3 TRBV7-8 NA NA TGTGCCAGCAGCTTTAGGTCCGGCGGCGCAGATACGCAGTATTTT CASSFRSGGADTQYF
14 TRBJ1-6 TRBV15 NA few TGTGCCACCAGAACGGACAGCTATAATTCACCCCTCCACTTT CATRTDSYNSPLHF
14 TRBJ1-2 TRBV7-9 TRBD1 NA TGTTCCAGCAGCTCCTTGACAGGGACGGATGGCTACACCTTC CSSSSLTGTDGYTF